The present TCR beta chain was sequenced within a study of CD8 T cells in ankylosing spondylitis. Making the TCR beta libraries involved quantitative 5'-RACE with molecular barcodes. TCRdb re-analysed the 5' RACE reads in MiXCR, keeping a single row per CDR3 protein. In the table there are some 350,000 distinct CDR3 sequences, roughly 14% of which are singletons. This TCR was sampled from a male donor with ankylosing spondylitis or in good health (not recorded which). Sample: blood, either unsorted or a sorted T cell fraction (not recorded which).

The CDR3 is CASSSDPRDSPLHF. DNA of the CDR3: TGCGCCAGCAGCTCTGACCCTAGGGATTCACCCCTCCACTTT. The gene calls are TRBV5-1 and TRBJ1-6; D is ambiguous. From germline, CDR1 is SGHRS and CDR2 YFSETQ. The CDR3 spans 14 residues. Trimming removed 3 bases from V and 8 bases from J, with 12 bases in between. The variable domain in full, completed from reference TRBV5-1 and TRBJ1-6, reads KAGVTQTPRYLIKTRGQQVTLSCSPISGHRSVSWYQQTPGQGLQFLFEYFSETQRNKGNFPGRFSGRQFSNSRSEMNVSTLELGDSALYLCASSSDPRDSPLHFGNGTRLTVT.